The rows below give T cell receptor beta chains drawn from one sample of a study of early T cells in non-severe SARS-CoV-2 infection. TCRdb reprocessed the 5' RACE reads with MiXCR, giving one entry per CDR3 protein. The profile shows approximately 84,000 distinct CDR3 sequences, under 15% of them singletons. The sequencing input was whole blood. All receptors come from an adult who was a healthcare worker with PCR-confirmed SARS-CoV-2 infection or an uninfected control (not recorded which). Each CDR3 is given with its conserved first and last residue. The D gene is left open where the match is weak. Not all rows give a size; the values are once, few, many and, for expanded clones, a class.

>TRBD1|TRBV7-9|few|TRBJ2-3
TGTGCCAGCAGCCCAGACAGGGGGTCCACAGATACGCAGTATTTT
CASSPDRGSTDTQYF
>TRBD2|TRBV10-3|.|TRBJ2-3
TGTGCCATCAAAAGTCTAGCGGGAGTGGGAGATACGCAGTATTTT
CAIKSLAGVGDTQYF
>.|TRBV11-2|.|TRBJ2-7
TGTGCCAGCAGCTTAAGTTGGGGCTCCGAGCAGTACTTC
CASSLSWGSEQYF
>TRBD1|TRBV20-1|many|TRBJ1-4
TGCAGTGCCCAAAGGGACAGCAGAGGGTTACAACTGTTTTTT
CSAQRDSRGLQLFF
>TRBD2|TRBV7-9|.|TRBJ2-2
TGTGCCAGCAGCTCCACGCGGACTAGCGGGAATGAGCTGTTTTTT
CASSSTRTSGNELFF
>.|TRBV6-2/TRBV6-3|.|TRBJ2-5
TGTGCCAGCAGTTACCAGCCGCCGGAGACCCAGTACTTC
CASSYQPPETQYF
>TRBD2|TRBV5-1|few|TRBJ2-1
TGCGCCAGCAGCTCCCGTTCCGGGACTAGCTCTGGTTGGAATGAGCAGTTCTTC
CASSSRSGTSSGWNEQFF
>.|TRBV28|.|TRBJ2-7
TGTGCCAGTGGTGTGTACGAGCAGTACTTC
CASGVYEQYF
>.|TRBV12-3/TRBV12-4|.|TRBJ2-1
TGTGCCAGCAGTTTAAGATTAGCGGTGAGCTCCTACAATGAGCAGTTCTTC
CASSLRLAVSSYNEQFF
>.|TRBV12-3/TRBV12-4|.|TRBJ1-1
TGTGCCAGCAGAACAGGGACTGAAGCTTTCTTT
CASRTGTEAFF
>.|TRBV12-3/TRBV12-4|.|TRBJ2-7
TGTGCCAGCAGTTCCCGGGGAGGAGCCTACGAGCAGTACTTC
CASSSRGGAYEQYF
>TRBD1|TRBV20-1|.|TRBJ2-3
TGCAGTGCTAGTGGTCAGGGGGCATTGACAGATACGCAGTATTTT
CSASGQGALTDTQYF
>.|TRBV9|many|TRBJ1-1
TGTGCCAGCAGCGGTGACCCCACACGGGAAGCTTTCTTT
CASSGDPTREAFF
>.|TRBV6-6|.|TRBJ2-1
TGTGCCAGCAGTTACAGTTCGGGAGTTAAGGGTGAGCAGTTCTTC
CASSYSSGVKGEQFF
>.|TRBV7-9|.|TRBJ2-7
TGTGCCAGCAGCTTAGGGCTAGTGGGAGCCTCCCCCTACGAGCAGTACTTC
CASSLGLVGASPYEQYF
>.|TRBV12-3/TRBV12-4|few|TRBJ1-5
TGTGCCAGCAGTTTAATTGGGGATCTTCGGCCCCAGCATTTT
CASSLIGDLRPQHF
>TRBD1|TRBV10-1|.|TRBJ1-1
TGCGCCAGCAGTGACTCACAGGGGGCAGCTGAAGCTTTCTTT
CASSDSQGAAEAFF
>.|TRBV12-5|few|TRBJ2-2
TGTGCTAGTGGTTTTAGGGTTCCGGGGCTAATTTCCGGGGAGCTGTTTTTT
CASGFRVPGLISGELFF
>.|TRBV21-1|few|TRBJ2-2
TGTGCCAGCAGCAACGGGCAGGAGACAGTCCGGAACACCGGGGAGCTGTTTTTT
CASSNGQETVRNTGELFF
>.|TRBV10-3|.|TRBJ2-7
TGTGCCGCCCGGGACACCGCCTACGAGCAGTACTTC
CAARDTAYEQYF
>.|TRBV20-1|.|TRBJ1-1
TGCAGTGCTAGAGACTGGGGCCCTAGGTCTGAAGCTTTCTTT
CSARDWGPRSEAFF
>.|TRBV6-6|few|TRBJ1-4
TGTGCCAGCAAGAGGGAACGGTCGCATGAAAAACTGTTTTTT
CASKRERSHEKLFF
>TRBD1|TRBV7-2|few|TRBJ2-7
TGTGCCAGCTCGGGACAGGGGGCTTCGAGGCGCCACGAGCAGTACTTC
CASSGQGASRRHEQYF
>TRBD2|TRBV2|.|TRBJ2-7
TGTGCCAGCAGAACCGGGACTAGCGGAATCTACGAGCAGTACTTC
CASRTGTSGIYEQYF
>.|TRBV28|many|TRBJ2-7
TGTGCCAGCAGCTCTCTAGCGCCAGGCATGTACGAGCAGTACTTC
CASSSLAPGMYEQYF
>.|TRBV7-9|many|TRBJ2-7
TGTGCCAGCAGCGAAGAGGGATACGAGCAGTACTTC
CASSEEGYEQYF